The 27 T cell receptor beta chains presented below share a single source sample, sequenced in a study of blood T cell repertoires in COVID-19. Data came from immunoSEQ multiplex PCR; TCRdb stores just in-frame clones and leaves some out. The data contain over 150,000 clones, about four fifths of them seen just once; the ten biggest clones take up about 12%. Material: peripheral blood. All receptors come from an elderly woman with COVID-19, enrolled during active disease.

This sequence joins TRBV3-1 (or the pseudogene TRBV3-2) and TRBJ2-7; 13 positions agree with TRBD2. This CDR3 contains 15 residues. Looked up from germline, CDR1 is LGHDT and CDR2 is YNNKEL (reference sequence). Trimming took 6 bases from V and 6 from J; bases not matched to a gene: 8. The CDR3 sequence is CASSYGLAGVAEQYF. The CDR3 DNA sequence: TGTGCCAGCAGTTATGGACTAGCGGGAGTTGCCGAGCAGTACTTC.

This chain connects TRBV2 to TRBJ2-5; D unresolved. The length of the CDR3 is 14 residues. Looked up from germline, CDR1 is SNHLY and CDR2 is FYNNEI. V was pared by 2 bases and J by 3 bases, with 10 bases between. The chain's CDR3 is CASSELRRKETQYF. DNA of the CDR3: TGTGCCAGCAGTGAACTTAGGCGGAAAGAGACCCAGTACTTC.

This sequence joins TRBV7-2 and TRBJ2-1; TRBD1 matches 8 bases. CDR3 length: 15 residues. The germline V gene has CDR1 SGHTA and CDR2 FQGNSA. Trimming took 5 bases from V and 4 from J; bases not matched to a gene: 7. The CDR3 here is CASSTRQGTYNEQFF. The CDR3 nucleotides read TGTGCCAGCAGCACCCGACAGGGGACATACAATGAGCAGTTCTTC.

CDR3 DNA sequence: TGTGCCAGCAGCTCCGGACAGGGCACTAATGAAAAACTGTTTTTT. Its protein is CASSSGQGTNEKLFF. The chain couples TRBV7-9 to TRBJ1-4; TRBD1 agrees at 8 bases. This CDR3 contains 15 residues. Looked up from germline, CDR1 is SEHNR and CDR2 is FQNEAQ (reference sequence). Losses at the gene ends were 4 bases for V and 2 bases for J; bases not matched to a gene: 3.

The rearrangement joins TRBV19 to TRBJ1-2; TRBD1 matches at 9 bases. Trimming cost V 3 bases and J 8 bases; bases outside gene matches: 10. Germline assignment: CDR1 LNHDA and CDR2 SQIVND (reference sequence). The CDR3 sequence is 15 residues long. The CDR3 region is CASSILTGGARGYTF. The CDR3 DNA follows: TGTGCCAGTAGTATCCTTACAGGGGGCGCGAGGGGCTACACCTTC.

CDR3 residues: CASSESGLAGGQYF. As DNA, the CDR3 is TGTGCCAGCAGTGAGTCCGGGCTAGCGGGGGGGCAGTATTTT. The V gene is TRBV25-1, the J gene TRBJ2-3; 11 positions match TRBD2. In germline, CDR1 is MGHDK, CDR2 SYGVNS. V gave up 3 bases and J gave up 11 bases; unmatched junction bases: 7. The CDR3 runs to 14 residues.

Here the CDR3 reads CASSRENSPLHF. In nucleotides, the CDR3 is TGTGCCAGCAGCCGGGAGAATTCACCCCTCCACTTT. This chain links TRBV7-9 with TRBJ1-6; no firm D call. The CDR3 sequence is 12 residues long. Germline CDR1 reads SEHNR; CDR2 reads FQNEAQ (reference sequence). Trimming stripped 5 bases from V and 7 bases from J, with 6 bases between.

The V and J genes are TRBV7-2 and TRBJ1-5; D is undetermined. The CDR3 extends over 16 amino acids. Germline V gene lookup returns CDR1 SGHTA and CDR2 FQGNSA. The V and J ends lost 5 bases and 0 bases respectively, with 14 bases between them. CDR3 residues: CASSPLAGYSNQPQHF. CDR3 bases: TGTGCCAGCAGCCCGCTGGCAGGTTATAGCAATCAGCCCCAGCATTTT.

With respect to this clone: This same CDR3 is encoded by further DNA sequences in the sample. The V and J genes are TRBV6-4 and TRBJ1-1; 9 nucleotides agree with TRBD1. Germline-derived CDR1 and CDR2 are MRHNA and SNTAGT. V was clipped by 2 bases and J by 4 bases; unmatched bases: 2. The CDR3 runs to 14 residues. The CDR3 reads CASSDTDRGTEAFF. CDR3 sequence (DNA): TGTGCCAGCAGTGACACGGACAGGGGCACTGAAGCTTTCTTT.

The CDR3 DNA follows: TGTGCCAGCAGTCCCTCCTCGACAGGATTGGTCTACAATGAGCAGTTCTTC. Encoded protein: CASSPSSTGLVYNEQFF. V is TRBV27 and J is TRBJ2-1; D perhaps matches TRBD1 (6 bases). Per the germline V gene, CDR1 is MNHEY and CDR2 is SMNVEV (reference sequence). Trimming removed 5 bases from V and 3 bases from J, with 20 bases in between. The CDR3 contains 17 residues.

The chain carries TRBV13 and TRBJ1-1, with unresolved D. CDR3 size: 12 residues. V lost 3 bases and J lost 7, with 9 bases in between. The germline V gene encodes CDR1 PRHDT and CDR2 FYEKMQ (reference sequence). As DNA, the CDR3 is TGTGCCAGCAGCTTGAACGGCGGTGAAGCTTTCTTT. It codes for CASSLNGGEAFF.

This clone was found many times. The rearrangement joins TRBV16 to TRBJ1-5; D is ambiguous. In germline, CDR1 is KGHSY, CDR2 FQNENV. With 4 bases removed from V and 6 bases from J, the gap between germline ends came to 13 bases. This CDR3 comprises 14 residues. CDR3 region: CASSLPGGSQPQHF. The CDR3 region has the DNA TGTGCCAGCAGCCTCCCCGGAGGGAGTCAGCCCCAGCATTTT.

The chain joins TRBV30 to TRBJ1-1, with 7 bases that match TRBD1. V shed 1 base and J 4 bases; nucleotides not matched to a gene: 3. Germline loops: CDR1 GTSNPN, CDR2 SVGIG (reference sequence). This CDR3 has 13 residues. This CDR3 is CAWSDQGVTEAFF. The CDR3 coding sequence is TGTGCCTGGAGTGATCAGGGGGTCACTGAAGCTTTCTTT.

The rearrangement uses TRBV4-1 and TRBJ1-1, with 10 bases that match TRBD1. Losses at the gene ends were 5 bases for V and 1 base for J; bases not matched to a gene: 10. This CDR3 region has 17 residues. Per germline, CDR1 MGHRA and CDR2 YSYEKL. The CDR3 bases are TGCGCCAGCAGCTCCTGGGACAGGGGCGACGGGAACACTGAAGCTTTCTTT. Its translation: CASSSWDRGDGNTEAFF.

The chain couples TRBV7-7 to TRBJ2-5, with 10 bases aligning to TRBD2. Germline CDR1 and CDR2: SSHAT and FNYEAQ (reference sequence). This CDR3 has 16 amino acids. V lost 1 base to trimming and J lost 5 bases; unmatched junction nucleotides: 7. CDR3 bases: TGTGCCAGCAGCTTAGGGGCTAGCGGGGGCGGGGAGACCCAGTACTTC. It specifies CASSLGASGGGETQYF.

The rearrangement uses TRBV28 and TRBJ1-2; D not resolved. Germline-derived CDR1 and CDR2 are MDHEN and SYDVKM. V lost 3 bases to trimming and J lost 2 bases, with 7 bases between them. This CDR3 is 13 amino acids long. The CDR3 nucleotides read TGTGCCAGCAGTTTCGAGCTCAACTATGGCTACACCTTC. As protein: CASSFELNYGYTF.

This clone was detected only once. The rearrangement joins TRBV6-5 to TRBJ2-2, with 7 bases matching TRBD2. The V gene end was trimmed by 5 bases and the J gene end by 6 bases; junction bases not matched to a gene: 6. From germline, CDR1 is MNHEY and CDR2 SVGAGI. The CDR3 runs 14 residues. The CDR3 DNA reads as TGTGCCAGCAGTACAACCCGGGGGGCCGGGGAGCTGTTTTTT. It is translated as CASSTTRGAGELFF.

In the case of this clone: The junction shows a germline mismatch at one end, possibly a read error. The chain has TRBV4-2 and TRBJ2-1; 11 positions agree with TRBD2. CDR3 length: 14 residues. The V gene's germline CDR1 is LGHNA and CDR2 YNFKEQ. CDR3 nucleotides: TGTGCCAGCAGCCAAGATGTCCTAGCGGGGGGCCCTCTCTTC. This sequence encodes CASSQDVLAGGPLF.

This chain links TRBV23-1 with TRBJ2-1; possibly TRBD2 for D (6 bases). TRBV23-1 is labeled an ORF, and its function is uncertain. The CDR3 sequence is 18 residues long. Trimming left V 0 bases short and J 4 bases short, with 19 bases between. CDR3 bases: TGCGCCAGCAGTCAATCAGGCCCCAGGGAGGAGGGGTACAATGAGCAGTTCTTC. This encodes CASSQSGPREEGYNEQFF.

This rearrangement joins TRBV11-2 to TRBJ2-7; 9 nucleotides agree with TRBD1. V gave up 3 bases and J gave up 2 bases; unmatched junction bases: 2. The CDR3 sequence is 14 residues long. Germline V lookup: CDR1 SGHAT, CDR2 FQNNGV. The CDR3 coding sequence is TGTGCCAGCAGCTTGCGGACAGGGGCCTACGAGCAGTACTTC. This translates into CASSLRTGAYEQYF. Based on the CDR3 plus reference TRBV11-2 and TRBJ2-7, the full variable domain is EAGVAQSPRYKIIEKRQSVAFWCNPISGHATLYWYQQILGQGPKLLIQFQNNGVVDDSQLPKDRFSAERLKGVDSTLKIQPAKLEDSAVYLCASSLRTGAYEQYFGPGTRLTVT.

The chain joins TRBV27 to TRBJ1-2, with no clear D. V lost 0 bases and J lost 3, with 14 bases in between. Germline-derived CDR1 and CDR2 are MNHEY and SMNVEV (reference sequence). CDR3 length: 16 amino acids. The CDR3 coding sequence is TGTGCCAGCAGTTTATCTCGGGGTAGCATCGACTATGGCTACACCTTC. Translation: CASSLSRGSIDYGYTF.

This sequence joins TRBV4-2 and TRBJ2-5, with 10 bases matching TRBD2. With V trimmed by 0 bases and J by 0 bases, 13 bases remained unmatched. CDR1 is LGHNA and CDR2 is YNFKEQ in the germline V gene. CDR3 length: 20 amino acids. CDR3 coding DNA: TGTGCCAGCAGCCAAGATTGGGCCCTCCAACTAGCGGGGAACCAAGAGACCCAGTACTTC. This translates into CASSQDWALQLAGNQETQYF.

The chain combines TRBV2 with TRBJ2-1, with 10 bases that match TRBD2. The V gene end was trimmed by 2 bases and the J gene end by 8 bases; junction bases not matched to a gene: 3. This CDR3 comprises 14 residues. Germline V gene sequence: CDR1 SNHLY, CDR2 FYNNEI. The CDR3 protein is CASSELAGDHEQFF. The CDR3 DNA sequence: TGTGCCAGCAGTGAACTAGCGGGAGATCATGAGCAGTTCTTC.

V gene TRBV11-2 combines with J gene TRBJ2-7, with 7 bases that match TRBD2. The CDR3 covers 15 residues. From germline, CDR1 is SGHAT and CDR2 FQNNGV. Trimming took 1 base from V and 2 from J; bases not matched to a gene: 5. CDR3 coding DNA: TGTGCCAGCAGCTTAGGACTAGCAGATCCCTACGAGCAGTACTTC. It specifies CASSLGLADPYEQYF.

The sample holds a few counts of this clone. V is TRBV19 and J is TRBJ1-1; D is perhaps TRBD1 (6 bases). V was trimmed by 10 bases and J by 0 bases, leaving 12 bases between them. Germline V gene lookup returns CDR1 LNHDA and CDR2 SQIVND (reference sequence). The CDR3 is 13 residues long. The CDR3 sequence: CATTQGLNTEAFF. In DNA, the CDR3 is TGTGCCACCACACAGGGACTGAACACTGAAGCTTTCTTT.

The gene calls are TRBV2 and TRBJ1-2; TRBD1 might be the D (6 bases). Trimming took off 5 bases at V and 4 bases at J, with 14 bases between the two ends. The CDR3 contains 14 residues. CDR1 SNHLY and CDR2 FYNNEI come from the germline V gene. The CDR3 sequence is CASSNTYRVYGYTF. The CDR3 DNA sequence: TGTGCCAGCAGTAACACTTACAGGGTCTATGGCTACACCTTC.

V usage is TRBV4-2 and J usage is TRBJ2-7; 7 nucleotides line up with TRBD2. Germline trimming cut 3 bases from V and 4 bases from J; bases unmatched to any gene: 9. Germline loops: CDR1 LGHNA, CDR2 YNFKEQ. There are 15 residues in the CDR3. DNA for the CDR3: TGTGCCAGCAGCCACCCCGGGACTACCGATTACGAGCAGTACTTC. As protein: CASSHPGTTDYEQYF.